One and the same sample provided the 24 T cell receptor beta chains below, sequenced in a study of graft-versus-host responses after intestinal transplantation. Method: immunoSEQ multiplex PCR; TCRdb's copy keeps in-frame clones and lacks some. Of some 95,000 clones in the sample, roughly 90% were seen once. Their antigen targets remain unknown. Sequencing used unstimulated CD8+ T cells sorted from spleen or lymph node cells, obtained before intestinal transplant. The receptor set was obtained from a human donor who received an intestinal transplant.

The chain employs TRBV30 and TRBJ2-1, with D perhaps TRBD2 (6 bases). Germline V CDR1 and CDR2: GTSNPN, SVGIG (reference sequence). The CDR3 covers 14 residues. V was pared by 2 bases and J by 4 bases, with 12 bases between. CDR3 sequence: CAWSPLALYNEQFF. DNA of the CDR3: TGTGCCTGGAGTCCTCTAGCGTTATACAATGAGCAGTTCTTC.

The chain recombines TRBV6-1 with TRBJ2-1; D gene uncertain. From germline, CDR1 is MNHNS and CDR2 SASEGT. The CDR3 consists of 16 residues. Trimming took 0 bases from V and 3 from J, leaving 12 bases between them. The DNA of the CDR3 is TGTGCCAGCAGTGAAGCGCTTCGGGTAGACTACAATGAGCAGTTCTTC. This sequence encodes CASSEALRVDYNEQFF.

The chain recombines TRBV28 with TRBJ2-7; 7 bases line up with TRBD1. Per germline, CDR1 MDHEN and CDR2 SYDVKM. V trimming: 10 bases; J trimming: 6 bases; junction bases outside the gene matches: 15. This CDR3 is 14 amino acids long. As DNA, the CDR3 is TGTGCCACCCGTGACAGGGTCCATGGTGGCGAGCAGTACTTC. It is translated as CATRDRVHGGEQYF.

This chain joins TRBV12-5 and TRBJ1-5, with D unclear. This CDR3 spans 11 amino acids. The germline V gene has CDR1 LGHNT and CDR2 FRNRAP. Trimming removed 6 bases from V and 5 bases from J, with 5 bases in between. CDR3 residues: CASGFDQPQHF. The CDR3 DNA reads as TGTGCTAGTGGATTCGATCAGCCCCAGCATTTT.

V usage is TRBV30 and J usage is TRBJ2-1, with D maybe TRBD2 (6 bases). CDR3 size: 11 residues. Germline CDR1 and CDR2: GTSNPN and SVGIG (reference sequence). This CDR3 reads CALSGRVEQFF. Here the CDR3 DNA reads TGTGCTCTCAGCGGGCGCGTTGAGCAGTTCTTC.

CDR3 in amino acids: CASSWAPNTEAFF. The CDR3 nucleotides read TGTGCCAGCAGTTGGGCCCCGAACACTGAAGCTTTCTTT. The chain joins TRBV27 to TRBJ1-1; D is ambiguous. Trimming removed 4 bases from V and 1 base from J, with 7 bases in between. The CDR3 loop spans 13 amino acids. Per germline, CDR1 MNHEY and CDR2 SMNVEV (reference sequence).

The rearrangement uses TRBV5-1 and TRBJ1-1; maybe TRBD1 (5 bases). The CDR3 loop spans 14 amino acids. Germline CDR1 is SGHRS and CDR2 is YFSETQ. V was cut by 6 bases and J by 0 bases, with 12 bases left in between. The CDR3 sequence: CASTLGTMNTEAFF. DNA for the CDR3: TGCGCCAGCACCCTAGGGACTATGAACACTGAAGCTTTCTTT.

The J gene is TRBJ2-3, the V gene TRBV27; tentative D call: TRBD2 (6 bases). Germline V gene lookup returns CDR1 MNHEY and CDR2 SMNVEV (reference sequence). V dropped 5 bases and J dropped 0 bases, with 15 bases sitting between them. This CDR3 is built from 16 residues. CDR3 sequence (DNA): TGTGCCAGCAGTACGTTTCGGGAGTGGAGCACAGATACGCAGTATTTT. It codes for CASSTFREWSTDTQYF.

The chain is built from TRBV7-2 and TRBJ1-6; 8 nucleotides align to TRBD1. The ends lost 4 bases at V and 9 bases at J; junction bases unmatched: 11. Germline V gives CDR1 SGHTA, CDR2 FQGNSA. This CDR3 comprises 16 residues. The CDR3 DNA reads TGTGCCAGCAGCTCGGACAGGGAGGCCCATAGTTCACCCCTCCACTTT. Its translation is CASSSDREAHSSPLHF.

This clone showed up just a few times. V gene TRBV4-1 combines with J gene TRBJ1-5, with D tentatively TRBD1 (5 bases). Deletions cut 5 bases from V and 3 bases from J, with 17 bases between. The length of the CDR3 is 16 residues. CDR1 is MGHRA and CDR2 is YSYEKL in the germline V gene. The CDR3 is CASSYRWGGDNQPQHF. CDR3 sequence (DNA): TGCGCCAGCAGCTACCGATGGGGGGGGGACAATCAGCCCCAGCATTTT.

V gene TRBV30 combines with J gene TRBJ2-2; TRBD1 matches at 9 bases. The J segment lost 5 bases and the V segment lost 8 bases, leaving 12 bases of the junction unmatched. There are 15 residues in the CDR3. Germline V gene lookup returns CDR1 GTSNPN and CDR2 SVGIG (reference sequence). This chain's CDR3 is CAGGGGDRGTGELFF. CDR3 bases: TGTGCCGGCGGAGGGGGAGACAGGGGGACCGGGGAGCTGTTTTTT.

The rearrangement links TRBV6-1 to TRBJ2-1, with 10 bases fitting TRBD2. The V gene end was trimmed by 7 bases and the J gene end by 8 bases; junction bases not matched to a gene: 5. Germline CDR1 reads MNHNS; CDR2 reads SASEGT. The CDR3 contains 13 residues. The DNA for the CDR3 is TGTGCCAGCACCAGCGGGAGGGCCGATGAGCAGTTCTTC. Its protein is CASTSGRADEQFF.

Only one count was recorded for this clone. The chain employs TRBV11-2 and TRBJ2-3; D may be TRBD1 (6 bases). The CDR3 runs 16 residues. The germline V gene has CDR1 SGHAT and CDR2 FQNNGV. Trimming took off 5 bases at V and 5 bases at J, with 20 bases between the two ends. This CDR3 is CASSPAAQGYEDTQYF. CDR3 bases: TGTGCCAGCAGCCCAGCAGCCCAGGGGTATGAAGATACGCAGTATTTT.

This chain joins TRBV27 and TRBJ1-1; D unclear. Deletions cut 3 bases from V and 3 bases from J, with 11 bases between. This CDR3 region has 14 residues. The germline gives CDR1 MNHEY, CDR2 SMNVEV (reference sequence). The CDR3 here is CASSFGGDYTEAFF. CDR3 sequence (DNA): TGTGCCAGCAGTTTCGGCGGGGATTACACTGAAGCTTTCTTT.

The chain is built from TRBV9 and TRBJ2-2; TRBD2 agrees at 7 bases. Germline V gene data show CDR1 as SGDLS and CDR2 as YYNGEE. This CDR3 is 16 amino acids long. Unmatched junction bases numbered 9, after V lost 3 bases and J lost 4 bases. CDR3 bases: TGTGCCAGCAGCGACCCGCAGGCTAGCGGCACCGGGGAGCTGTTTTTT. Its protein is CASSDPQASGTGELFF.

Remarks on this clone: Compared with germline, one end of the junction differs, possibly owing to a read error. V and J are TRBV29-1 and TRBJ2-6; D is perhaps TRBD1 (6 bases). CDR3 length: 17 amino acids. Germline CDR1 is SQVTM and CDR2 is ANQGSEA. The CDR3 region is CSVEGVRGDSGANVLTF. Written as DNA, the CDR3 is TGCAGCGTCGAAGGGGTCAGGGGAGACTCTGGGGCCAACGTCCTGACTTTC.

This rearrangement joins TRBV15 to TRBJ2-5; TRBD1 is a possible D gene (6 bases). Trimming removed 3 bases from V and 5 bases from J, with 13 bases in between. The CDR3 runs to 14 residues. Germline assignment: CDR1 LNHNV and CDR2 YYDKDF (reference sequence). The CDR3 here is CATSRRGGTETQYF. The CDR3 bases are TGTGCCACCAGCAGGCGAGGGGGAACGGAGACCCAGTACTTC.

This chain connects TRBV11-2 to TRBJ2-5; 8 bases align to TRBD2. The germline V gene encodes CDR1 SGHAT and CDR2 FQNNGV. CDR3 length equals 16 residues. V gave up 5 bases and J gave up 3 bases; unmatched junction bases: 11. The CDR3 nucleotides are TGTGCCAGCAGCCTAGCCTCCAGCGGGAGAGAAGAGACCCAGTACTTC. Protein: CASSLASSGREETQYF.

V usage is TRBV2 and J usage is TRBJ2-7; D is perhaps TRBD1 (6 bases). The germline V gene has CDR1 SNHLY and CDR2 FYNNEI. The V end lost 7 bases, the J end lost 2 bases, and 15 bases lay between the germline ends. The CDR3 contains 14 residues. The DNA of the CDR3 is TGTGCCAGCACTGATTCCGGGACACCCTACGAGCAGTACTTC. Translation gives CASTDSGTPYEQYF.

The chain is built from TRBV11-2 and TRBJ2-4; the match to TRBD2 covers 9 bases. The CDR3 consists of 14 residues. The germline gives CDR1 SGHAT, CDR2 FQNNGV. Trimming removed 4 bases from V and 2 bases from J; junction bases left unmatched: 0. CDR3: CASSSSGTKNIQYF. The CDR3 region has the DNA TGTGCCAGCAGCTCTAGCGGGACCAAAAACATTCAGTACTTC. Filled out from reference TRBV11-2 and TRBJ2-4, the complete variable domain reads EAGVAQSPRYKIIEKRQSVAFWCNPISGHATLYWYQQILGQGPKLLIQFQNNGVVDDSQLPKDRFSAERLKGVDSTLKIQPAKLEDSAVYLCASSSSGTKNIQYFGAGTRLSVL.

The rearrangement uses TRBV4-3 and TRBJ1-4, with a weak D call TRBD1 (5 bases). The germline V gene encodes CDR1 LGHNA and CDR2 YSLEER. CDR3 size: 16 residues. The V end was cut by 0 bases, the J end by 8 bases, with 16 bases between. Here the CDR3 reads CASSQDPTGDLEKLFF. The CDR3 DNA reads TGCGCCAGCAGCCAAGATCCCACGGGGGATCTCGAAAAACTGTTTTTT.

V usage is TRBV5-1 and J usage is TRBJ1-2, with D possibly TRBD1 on 6 matching bases. Trimming stripped 4 bases from V and 5 bases from J, with 24 bases between. Germline loops: CDR1 SGHRS, CDR2 YFSETQ. CDR3 length: 17 amino acids. DNA of the CDR3: TGCGCCAGCAGCCCCGGGGTTGGCGCAGGACAGCCTTATGGCTACACCTTC. This sequence encodes CASSPGVGAGQPYGYTF.

Details on this clone: The same CDR3 is also encoded by other DNA sequences in this sample. The V call is TRBV6-1, the J call TRBJ2-7; possibly TRBD2 for D (6 bases). Germline loops: CDR1 MNHNS, CDR2 SASEGT. V was cut by 0 bases and J by 11 bases, with 23 bases left in between. The CDR3 contains 16 residues. The CDR3 is CASSEAAGSGTRAEYF. The CDR3, as DNA: TGTGCCAGCAGTGAAGCGGCAGGGTCCGGGACTCGCGCGGAGTACTTC.

The chain uses TRBV6-9 and TRBJ2-1, with a possible D match to TRBD1 (8 bases). The V and J ends lost 6 bases and 4 bases respectively, with 31 bases between them. There are 20 residues in the CDR3. CDR1 and CDR2 (germline): MNHGY, SVAAGI. The CDR3 region is CASSYEDRVGRGRVYNEQFF. In nucleotides, the CDR3 is TGTGCCAGCAGCTACGAGGACAGGGTGGGGCGGGGGAGAGTTTACAATGAGCAGTTCTTC.